A single sample is the source of the 24 T cell receptor beta chains below, sequenced in a study of regulatory T cells in long-lasting Graves disease. The time point: newly diagnosed GD, antithyroid drugs for less than 3 months. Construction of the TCR library relied on RNA isolated from PBMCs. According to the study, TCR beta libraries were built with iRepertoire HTBI primers and CDR3-region Arm-PCR. MiXCR, applied by TCRdb to the multiplex PCR reads, yields one record per CDR3 protein. The sample yields about 450,000 distinct CDR3 sequences, about 15% seen once. This same sample was also part of a study on T cells in Graves' hyperthyroidism and ophthalmopathy.

Specimen: peripheral blood mononuclear cells (PBMCs), collected at new diagnosis, from a patient treated with antithyroid drugs. These receptors were obtained from a woman between 50 and 59 years old with Graves disease.

This sequence joins TRBV5-4 and TRBJ2-5, with a tentative D call TRBD2 (5 bases). The CDR3 contains 15 residues. Germline CDR1 reads SGHNT; CDR2 reads YYREEE (reference sequence). The V end lost 1 base, the J end lost 0 bases, and 10 bases lay between the germline ends. CDR3 protein: CASSLLVANQETQYF. The DNA for the CDR3 is TGTGCCAGCAGCTTGTTAGTAGCGAACCAAGAGACCCAGTACTTC.

This clonotype was recorded at least ten times. The V gene is TRBV28, the J gene TRBJ2-5; D is uncertain. Trimming pared 6 bases from V and 0 bases from J, leaving 11 bases between. This CDR3 is 14 amino acids long. Germline CDR1 and CDR2: MDHEN and SYDVKM. The CDR3 DNA sequence: TGTGCCAGCAGCCCAGAAAGGTACCAAGAGACCCAGTACTTC. Amino acid sequence: CASSPERYQETQYF.

This clonotype appeared many times. The J gene is TRBJ2-2, the V gene TRBV20-1; tentative D call: TRBD2 (6 bases). The CDR3 length is 14 residues. Looked up from germline, CDR1 is DFQATT and CDR2 is SNEGSKA (reference sequence). V shed 0 bases and J shed 7 bases, with 12 bases lying between them. DNA for the CDR3: TGCAGTGCTAGAGATGGGGGGAGTGGCGGGGAGCTGTTTTTT. Encoded protein: CSARDGGSGGELFF.

This clonotype occurred many times. The rearrangement joins TRBV12-3 or TRBV12-4 to TRBJ1-2; 9 bases line up with TRBD1. V lost 6 bases to trimming and J lost 8 bases; unmatched junction nucleotides: 4. This CDR3 spans 12 amino acids. CDR3 sequence (DNA): TGTGCCAGCAGAAGGACAGGGGAAGGCTACACCTTC. Amino acid sequence: CASRRTGEGYTF.

This clonotype showed up many times. This chain links TRBV28 with TRBJ2-1; D gene unclear. Germline lookup yields CDR1 MDHEN and CDR2 SYDVKM. Trimming cost V 2 bases and J 4 bases, with 9 bases left between them. This CDR3 has 14 residues. CDR3: CASSLRYQYNEQFF. CDR3 in DNA: TGTGCCAGCAGTTTAAGGTACCAATACAATGAGCAGTTCTTC.

This clonotype was seen a handful of times. The CDR3 loop reads CATSPAGATEITEAFF. DNA for the CDR3: TGTGCCACCTCCCCGGCAGGGGCTACTGAAATAACTGAAGCTTTCTTT. This chain connects TRBV19 to TRBJ1-1; tentative D call: TRBD1 (6 bases). The CDR3 contains 16 residues. Deletions cut 10 bases from V and 5 bases from J, with 26 bases between. Germline-derived CDR1 and CDR2 are LNHDA and SQIVND (reference sequence).

This clonotype was recorded a few times. This sequence joins TRBV2 and TRBJ2-7; 9 positions agree with TRBD2. The CDR3 consists of 15 residues. Looked up from germline, CDR1 is SNHLY and CDR2 is FYNNEI. With 6 bases clipped from V and 2 bases from J, the junction kept 8 bases outside the gene matches. The CDR3: CASRPRLAVTYEQYF. DNA of the CDR3: TGTGCCAGCAGGCCAAGACTAGCGGTAACCTACGAGCAGTACTTC.

This sequence joins TRBV20-1 and TRBJ2-1; D ambiguous. Trimming left V 1 base short and J 3 bases short, with 7 bases between. The germline gives CDR1 DFQATT, CDR2 SNEGSKA (reference sequence). The length of the CDR3 is 13 residues. CDR3 sequence (DNA): TGCAGTGCTAGAGTTCCGCTCTACAATGAGCAGTTCTTC. It yields the protein CSARVPLYNEQFF.

The chain employs TRBV6-2 or TRBV6-3 and TRBJ2-1, with 10 bases identical to TRBD2. Unmatched junction bases numbered 7, after V lost 5 bases and J lost 3 bases. The germline CDR1 and CDR2 sequences are MNHEY and SVGEGT. The CDR3 totals 16 residues. The CDR3 nucleotides read TGTGCCAGCAGTGAAACCCTAGCGGGGGTCTACAATGAGCAGTTCTTC. It is translated as CASSETLAGVYNEQFF.

This clonotype was recorded at least ten times. The chain combines TRBV2 with TRBJ1-1; D is uncertain. Trimming removed 8 bases at V and 0 bases at J, with 13 bases between. From germline, CDR1 is SNHLY and CDR2 FYNNEI. The CDR3 extends over 14 amino acids. CDR3 DNA sequence: TGTGCCAGCGTTCCCTACGATGTGAACACTGAAGCTTTCTTT. Amino acid sequence: CASVPYDVNTEAFF. Based on the CDR3 plus reference TRBV2 and TRBJ1-1, the full variable domain is EPEVTQTPSHQVTQMGQEVILRCVPISNHLYFYWYRQILGQKVEFLVSFYNNEISEKSEIFDDQFSVERPDGSNFTLKIRSTKLEDSAMYFCASVPYDVNTEAFFGQGTRLTVV.

Of note for this clonotype: A read error may be the cause here, since a much bigger clone is one base away. V is TRBV20-1 and J is TRBJ2-5, with D possibly matching TRBD2 (5 bases). Germline V gene sequence: CDR1 DFQATT, CDR2 SNEGSKA (reference sequence). The CDR3 contains 13 residues. The CDR3 is CSARAGVQETQSF. DNA for the CDR3: TGCAGTGCTAGGGCCGGGGTCCAAGAGACCCAGTCCTTC.

The chain has TRBV5-6 and TRBJ1-4; a weak D match, TRBD1 (5 bases). The CDR3 is 14 residues long. CDR1 and CDR2 from the germline V gene are SGHDT and YYEEEE. The ends were cut back, 3 bases at V and 14 bases at J, with 20 bases in the middle. For the CDR3, the DNA is TGTGCCAGCAGCTCGACGGGACCGGCGGGGGGGCTGTTTTTT. It encodes CASSSTGPAGGLFF.

This clonotype was recorded at least ten times. The chain joins TRBV28 to TRBJ2-4, with TRBD1 matching 8 bases. CDR1 and CDR2 (germline): MDHEN, SYDVKM. The CDR3 has 18 amino acids. The V and J ends lost 3 bases and 0 bases, in that order; junction bases with no gene match: 10. The CDR3 is CASSLRQGASVAKNIQYF. The CDR3 region has the DNA TGTGCCAGCAGTTTGAGGCAGGGGGCTTCGGTAGCCAAAAACATTCAGTACTTC.

This clonotype was recorded at least ten times. V gene TRBV6-1 combines with J gene TRBJ1-2, with D possibly matching TRBD1 (5 bases). Trimming shortened V by 5 bases and J by 4 bases, and 17 bases separated the two germline ends. The CDR3 has 15 residues. Germline V gives CDR1 MNHNS, CDR2 SASEGT. The CDR3 bases are TGTGCCAGCAGTCCCACCAGGGTTAGTTCCTATGGCTACACCTTC. It is translated as CASSPTRVSSYGYTF.

This clonotype was found many times. The chain combines TRBV18 with TRBJ2-7, with TRBD1 matching over 10 bases. Per germline, CDR1 KGHSH and CDR2 LQKENI. The CDR3 totals 15 residues. Trimming removed 1 base from V and 1 base from J; junction bases left unmatched: 1. CDR3 DNA sequence: TGTGCCAGCTCACCACGGACAGGGGGGTCCTACGAGCAGTACTTC. As protein: CASSPRTGGSYEQYF.

As concerns this clonotype: A much larger clonotype is one base distant, so this may be a read error. The chain has TRBV18 and TRBJ2-5; D gene ambiguous. In germline, CDR1 is KGHSH, CDR2 LQKENI. This CDR3 contains 14 residues. The DNA of the CDR3 is TGTGCCAGCTCACCCAACACCGCCCAAGAGACCAAGTACTTC. It translates to CASSPNTAQETKYF. The entire variable domain, with the rest obtained from reference TRBV18 and TRBJ2-5, is as follows: NAGVMQNPRHLVRRRGQEARLRCSPMKGHSHVYWYRQLPEEGLKFMVYLQKENIIDESGMPKERFSAEFPKEGPSILRIQQVVRGDSAAYFCASSPNTAQETKYFGPGTRLLVL.

This clonotype was recorded many times. The V and J genes are TRBV7-2 and TRBJ1-3, with D hard to call. The CDR3 has 18 residues. The ends were cut back, 1 base at V and 0 bases at J, with 16 bases in the middle. Germline V gene lookup returns CDR1 SGHTA and CDR2 FQGNSA. DNA for the CDR3: TGTGCCAGCAGCTTAGTACCCGGAAACCGAGGCTCTGGAAACACCATATATTTT. Translating gives CASSLVPGNRGSGNTIYF. Together with reference TRBV7-2 and TRBJ1-3, the CDR3 gives the full variable domain: GAGVSQSPSNKVTEKGKDVELRCDPISGHTALYWYRQSLGQGLEFLIYFQGNSAPDKSGLPSDRFSAERTGGSVSTLTIQRTQQEDSAVYLCASSLVPGNRGSGNTIYFGEGSWLTVV.

This clonotype was picked up a small number of times. The rearrangement links TRBV27 to TRBJ2-3; 12 positions match TRBD2. The CDR3 length is 16 residues. The V gene's germline CDR1 is MNHEY and CDR2 SMNVEV (reference sequence). With V trimmed by 5 bases and J by 2 bases, 5 bases remained unmatched. The CDR3 DNA is TGTGCCAGCAGTACCCTAGCGGGAGGGATCACAGATACGCAGTATTTT. It yields the protein CASSTLAGGITDTQYF.

The chain joins TRBV13 to TRBJ2-2; 9 bases map to TRBD2. Germline-derived CDR1 and CDR2 are PRHDT and FYEKMQ (reference sequence). The V segment lost 4 bases and the J segment 1 base; nucleotides outside the gene matches: 7. This CDR3 comprises 17 residues. CDR3 in amino acids: CASSSPSSGMNTGELFF. The CDR3 region has the DNA TGTGCCAGCAGCTCCCCGTCTAGCGGGATGAACACCGGGGAGCTGTTTTTT.

The gene calls are TRBV20-1 and TRBJ1-2; TRBD1 might be the D (5 bases). Deletions cut 3 bases from V and 4 bases from J, with 12 bases between. CDR1 is DFQATT and CDR2 is SNEGSKA in the germline V gene (reference sequence). CDR3 length: 13 residues. CDR3 sequence reads: CSASVGGGYGYTF. The CDR3 DNA is TGCAGTGCTAGTGTGGGGGGAGGCTATGGCTACACCTTC.

In the case of this clonotype: A read error may account for a junction end that differs from germline. This chain uses TRBV5-1 with TRBJ2-3, with D possibly being TRBD1 or TRBD2 (6 bases each). This CDR3 region has 15 residues. The germline V gene encodes CDR1 SGHRS and CDR2 YFSETQ. The CDR3 is CASSLGDTSTYTQYF. CDR3 bases: TGCGCCAGCAGCTTGGGGGACACTAGCACATATACGCAGTATTTT.

The V and J genes are TRBV4-2 and TRBJ1-5; D unclear. Looked up from germline, CDR1 is LGHNA and CDR2 is YNFKEQ. CDR3 size: 15 residues. The germline V and J ends were trimmed by 2 bases and 3 bases, with 11 bases remaining between them. CDR3 sequence reads: CASSQTEQSNQPQHF. CDR3 coding DNA: TGTGCCAGCAGCCAAACGGAACAGTCCAATCAGCCCCAGCATTTT.

The rearrangement links TRBV29-1 to TRBJ2-3, with 8 nucleotides matching TRBD2. CDR1 SQVTM and CDR2 ANQGSEA come from the germline V gene. The CDR3 has 13 amino acids. J gave up 4 bases and V 7 bases, and 7 bases lay outside the gene matches. The CDR3 protein is CSDREGQADTQYF. The CDR3 DNA reads TGCAGCGATCGGGAGGGCCAGGCAGATACGCAGTATTTT.

J is TRBJ1-2 and V is TRBV24-1; D is unresolved. The V end lost 3 bases, the J end lost 3 bases, and 13 bases lay between the germline ends. The CDR3 totals 15 residues. Germline CDR1 is KGHDR and CDR2 is SFDVKD. The CDR3 spells CATSDPEEDYYGYTF. CDR3 coding DNA: TGTGCCACCAGTGATCCAGAAGAAGATTACTATGGCTACACCTTC.